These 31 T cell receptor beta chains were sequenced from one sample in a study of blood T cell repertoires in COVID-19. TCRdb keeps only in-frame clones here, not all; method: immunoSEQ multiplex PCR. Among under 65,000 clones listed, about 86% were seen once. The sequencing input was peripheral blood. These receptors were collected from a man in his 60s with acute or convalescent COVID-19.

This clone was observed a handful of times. CDR3 loop: CASSPTGDEQYF. CDR3 nucleotides: TGTGCCAGCAGCCCGACAGGGGACGAGCAGTACTTC. The V gene is TRBV3-1 (or the pseudogene TRBV3-2), the J gene TRBJ2-7; 8 bases align to TRBD1. The germline V gene has CDR1 LGHDT and CDR2 YNNKEL (reference sequence). CDR3 length equals 12 residues. V trimming: 4 bases; J trimming: 5 bases; junction bases outside the gene matches: 1.

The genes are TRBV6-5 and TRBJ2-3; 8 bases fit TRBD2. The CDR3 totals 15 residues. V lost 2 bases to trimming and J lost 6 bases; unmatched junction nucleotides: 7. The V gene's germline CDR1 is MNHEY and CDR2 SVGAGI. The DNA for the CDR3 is TGTGCCAGCAGTTACACCGGGACTAGGGTCGATACGCAGTATTTT. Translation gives CASSYTGTRVDTQYF.

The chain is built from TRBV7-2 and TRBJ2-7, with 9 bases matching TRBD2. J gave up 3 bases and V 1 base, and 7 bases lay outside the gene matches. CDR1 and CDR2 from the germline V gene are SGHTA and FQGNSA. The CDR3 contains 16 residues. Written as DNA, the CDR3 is TGTGCCAGCAGCTTAGGCGCTAGCGGGGTAAACTACGAGCAGTACTTC. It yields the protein CASSLGASGVNYEQYF. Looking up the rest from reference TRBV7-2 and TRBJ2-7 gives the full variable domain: GAGVSQSPSNKVTEKGKDVELRCDPISGHTALYWYRQSLGQGLEFLIYFQGNSAPDKSGLPSDRFSAERTGGSVSTLTIQRTQQEDSAVYLCASSLGASGVNYEQYFGPGTRLTVT.

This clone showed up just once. The CDR3 region is CASSSTGLGETQYF. CDR3 nucleotide sequence: TGTGCCAGCTCATCGACAGGGCTTGGAGAGACCCAGTACTTC. This chain joins TRBV18 and TRBJ2-5; the match to TRBD1 covers 7 bases. Germline assignment: CDR1 KGHSH and CDR2 LQKENI. The CDR3 extends over 14 amino acids. V trimming: 5 bases; J trimming: 4 bases; junction bases outside the gene matches: 7.

CDR3 sequence: CASSSLQQNTEAFF. The CDR3 DNA reads as TGCGCCAGCAGCTCGTTACAGCAGAACACTGAAGCTTTCTTT. The chain links TRBV5-1 to TRBJ1-1; D remains ambiguous. CDR1 SGHRS and CDR2 YFSETQ come from the germline V gene. V was trimmed by 3 bases and J by 1 base, leaving 10 bases between them. The CDR3 length is 14 residues. The full variable domain, rest sourced from reference TRBV5-1 and TRBJ1-1, is KAGVTQTPRYLIKTRGQQVTLSCSPISGHRSVSWYQQTPGQGLQFLFEYFSETQRNKGNFPGRFSGRQFSNSRSEMNVSTLELGDSALYLCASSSLQQNTEAFFGQGTRLTVV.

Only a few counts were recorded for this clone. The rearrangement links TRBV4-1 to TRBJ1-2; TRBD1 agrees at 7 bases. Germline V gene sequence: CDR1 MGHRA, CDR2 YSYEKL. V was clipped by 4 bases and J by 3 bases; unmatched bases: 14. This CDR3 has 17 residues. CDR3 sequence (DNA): TGCGCCAGCAGCCGAAAACAAGACAGGGAGGTGGACTATGGCTACACCTTC. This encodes CASSRKQDREVDYGYTF.

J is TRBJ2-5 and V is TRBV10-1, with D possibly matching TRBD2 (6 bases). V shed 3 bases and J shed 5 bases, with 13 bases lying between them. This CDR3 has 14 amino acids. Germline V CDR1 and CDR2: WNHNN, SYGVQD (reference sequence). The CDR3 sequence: CASSDFAGGETQYF. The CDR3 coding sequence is TGCGCCAGCAGTGACTTTGCTGGAGGGGAGACCCAGTACTTC.

CDR3 residues: CASSPPGGPWAQHF. DNA for the CDR3: TGTGCCAGCAGTCCACCAGGGGGGCCGTGGGCCCAGCATTTT. V is TRBV25-1 and J is TRBJ1-5, with 7 bases matching TRBD1. The CDR3 runs to 14 residues. Germline V gene data show CDR1 as MGHDK and CDR2 as SYGVNS. With V trimmed by 5 bases and J by 11 bases, 12 bases remained unmatched.

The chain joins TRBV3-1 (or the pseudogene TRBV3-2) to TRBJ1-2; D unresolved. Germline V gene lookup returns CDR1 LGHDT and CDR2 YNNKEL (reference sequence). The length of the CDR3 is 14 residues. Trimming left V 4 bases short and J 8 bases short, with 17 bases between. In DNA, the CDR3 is TGTGCCAGCAGCCCCACAAGCCGCGGAGGGGGCTACACCTTC. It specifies CASSPTSRGGGYTF.

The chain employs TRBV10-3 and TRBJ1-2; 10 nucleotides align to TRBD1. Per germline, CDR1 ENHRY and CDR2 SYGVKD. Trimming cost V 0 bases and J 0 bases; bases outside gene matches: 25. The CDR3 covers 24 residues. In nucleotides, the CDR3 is TGTGCCATCAGTGAGTCGAAAATGTCTCCGGCAGGGGACAGGGGACTGATATCTAACTATGGCTACACCTTC. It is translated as CAISESKMSPAGDRGLISNYGYTF.

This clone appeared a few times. The CDR3 bases are TGCGCCAGCAGCCAGGACAGGGGTCGTCAGCCCCAGCATTTT. Translated, it gives CASSQDRGRQPQHF. The chain couples TRBV4-1 to TRBJ1-5; 9 bases fit TRBD1. V lost 3 bases to trimming and J lost 6 bases; unmatched junction nucleotides: 3. This CDR3 is 14 amino acids long. Germline-derived CDR1 and CDR2 are MGHRA and YSYEKL.

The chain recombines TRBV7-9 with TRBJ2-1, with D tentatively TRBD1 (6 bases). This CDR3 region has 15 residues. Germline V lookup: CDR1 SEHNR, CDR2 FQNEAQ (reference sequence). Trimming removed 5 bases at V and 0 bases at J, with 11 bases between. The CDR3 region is CASSQGLSSYNEQFF. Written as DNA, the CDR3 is TGTGCCAGCAGCCAGGGGCTCAGCTCCTACAATGAGCAGTTCTTC.

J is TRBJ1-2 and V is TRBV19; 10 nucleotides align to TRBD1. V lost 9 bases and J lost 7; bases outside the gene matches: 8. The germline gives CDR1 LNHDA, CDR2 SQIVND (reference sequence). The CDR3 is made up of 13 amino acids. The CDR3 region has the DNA TGTGCCAGCCAGGACAGGGGGACTTTTGGCTACACCTTC. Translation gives CASQDRGTFGYTF.

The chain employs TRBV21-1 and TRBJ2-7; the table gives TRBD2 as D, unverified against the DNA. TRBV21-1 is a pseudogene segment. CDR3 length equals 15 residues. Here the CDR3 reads CASSSFRAGVYEQYF. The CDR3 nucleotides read TGTGCCAGCAGCTCATTTCGAGCGGGAGTGTACGAGCAGTACTTC.

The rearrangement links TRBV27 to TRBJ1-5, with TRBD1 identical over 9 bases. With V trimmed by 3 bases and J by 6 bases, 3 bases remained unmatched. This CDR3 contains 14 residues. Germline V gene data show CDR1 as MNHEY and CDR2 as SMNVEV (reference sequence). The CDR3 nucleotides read TGTGCCAGCAGTTTGGGACAGGGCGGTCAGCCCCAGCATTTT. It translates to CASSLGQGGQPQHF.

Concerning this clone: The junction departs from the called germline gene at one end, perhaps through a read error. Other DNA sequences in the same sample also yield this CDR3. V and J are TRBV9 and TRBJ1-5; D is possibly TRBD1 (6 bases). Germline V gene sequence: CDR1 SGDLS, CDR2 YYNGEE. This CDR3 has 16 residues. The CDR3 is CARRAGGGRSNQPQHF. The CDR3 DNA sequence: TGCGCCCGCCGCGCCGGGGGGGGGCGTAGCAATCAGCCCCAGCATTTT.

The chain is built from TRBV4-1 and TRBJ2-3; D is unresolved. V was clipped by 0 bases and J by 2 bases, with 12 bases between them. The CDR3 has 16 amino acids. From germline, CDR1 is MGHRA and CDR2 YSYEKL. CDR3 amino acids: CASSQDSTFLTDTQYF. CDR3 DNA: TGCGCCAGCAGCCAAGATTCTACCTTCCTCACAGATACGCAGTATTTT.

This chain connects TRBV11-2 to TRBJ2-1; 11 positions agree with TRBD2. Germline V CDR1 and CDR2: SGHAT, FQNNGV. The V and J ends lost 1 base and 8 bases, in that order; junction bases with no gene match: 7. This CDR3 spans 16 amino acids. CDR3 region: CASSLAGLAGKDEQFF. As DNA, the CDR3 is TGTGCCAGCAGCTTAGCCGGACTAGCGGGTAAGGATGAGCAGTTCTTC. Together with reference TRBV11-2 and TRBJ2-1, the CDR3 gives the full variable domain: EAGVAQSPRYKIIEKRQSVAFWCNPISGHATLYWYQQILGQGPKLLIQFQNNGVVDDSQLPKDRFSAERLKGVDSTLKIQPAKLEDSAVYLCASSLAGLAGKDEQFFGPGTRLTVL.

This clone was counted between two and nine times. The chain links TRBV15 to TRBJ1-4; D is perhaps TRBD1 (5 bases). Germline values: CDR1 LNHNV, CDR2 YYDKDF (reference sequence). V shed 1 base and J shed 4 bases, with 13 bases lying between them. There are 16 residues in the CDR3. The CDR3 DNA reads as TGTGCCACCAGCAGAGCCCTGGGGGAGGATAATGAAAAACTGTTTTTT. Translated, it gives CATSRALGEDNEKLFF.

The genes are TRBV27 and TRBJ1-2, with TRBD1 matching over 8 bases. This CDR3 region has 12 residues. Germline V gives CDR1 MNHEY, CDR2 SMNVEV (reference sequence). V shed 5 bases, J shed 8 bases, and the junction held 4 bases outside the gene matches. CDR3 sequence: CASSPGQGGYTF. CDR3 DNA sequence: TGTGCCAGCAGTCCCGGACAGGGCGGCTACACCTTC.

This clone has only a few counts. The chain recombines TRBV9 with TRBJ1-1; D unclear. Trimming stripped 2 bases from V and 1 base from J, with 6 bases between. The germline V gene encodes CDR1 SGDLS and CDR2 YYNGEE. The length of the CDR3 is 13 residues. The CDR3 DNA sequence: TGTGCCAGCAGCGTCAGTCAGAACACTGAAGCTTTCTTT. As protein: CASSVSQNTEAFF.

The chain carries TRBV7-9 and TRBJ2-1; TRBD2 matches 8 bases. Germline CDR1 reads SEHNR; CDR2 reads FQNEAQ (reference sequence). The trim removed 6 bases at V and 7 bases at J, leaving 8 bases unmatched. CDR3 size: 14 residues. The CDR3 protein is CASRSSGMDNEQFF. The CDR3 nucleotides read TGTGCCAGCAGAAGTAGCGGGATGGATAATGAGCAGTTCTTC.

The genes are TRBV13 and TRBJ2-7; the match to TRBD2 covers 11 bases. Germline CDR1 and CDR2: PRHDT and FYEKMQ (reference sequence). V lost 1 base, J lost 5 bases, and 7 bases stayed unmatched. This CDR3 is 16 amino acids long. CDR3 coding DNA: TGTGCCAGCAGCTTAGAGTTACTAGCGGGGGCCCACGAGCAGTACTTC. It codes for CASSLELLAGAHEQYF.

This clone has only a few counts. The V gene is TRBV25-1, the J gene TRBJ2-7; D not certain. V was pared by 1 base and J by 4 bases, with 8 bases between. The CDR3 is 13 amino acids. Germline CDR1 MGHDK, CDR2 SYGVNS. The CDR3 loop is CASSESYIYEQYF. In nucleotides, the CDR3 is TGTGCCAGCAGTGAATCTTACATATACGAGCAGTACTTC.

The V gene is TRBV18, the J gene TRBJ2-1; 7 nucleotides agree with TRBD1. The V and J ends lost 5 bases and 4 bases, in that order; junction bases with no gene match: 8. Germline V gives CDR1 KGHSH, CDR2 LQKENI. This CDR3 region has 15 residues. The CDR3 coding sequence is TGTGCCAGCTCAGAGGGGGCAACACTATACAATGAGCAGTTCTTC. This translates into CASSEGATLYNEQFF.

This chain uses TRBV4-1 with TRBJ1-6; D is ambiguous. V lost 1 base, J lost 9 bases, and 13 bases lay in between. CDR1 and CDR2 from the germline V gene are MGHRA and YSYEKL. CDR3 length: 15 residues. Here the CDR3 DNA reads TGCGCCAGCAGCCAAGGGGAGGTGGATGCTTCACCCCTCCACTTT. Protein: CASSQGEVDASPLHF.

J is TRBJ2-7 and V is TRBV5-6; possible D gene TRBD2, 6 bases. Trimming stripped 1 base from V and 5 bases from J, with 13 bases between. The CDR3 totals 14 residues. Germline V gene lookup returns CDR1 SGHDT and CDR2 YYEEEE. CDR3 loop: CASSLRHGGDEQYF. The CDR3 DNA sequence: TGTGCCAGCAGCTTGAGACATGGCGGGGACGAGCAGTACTTC.

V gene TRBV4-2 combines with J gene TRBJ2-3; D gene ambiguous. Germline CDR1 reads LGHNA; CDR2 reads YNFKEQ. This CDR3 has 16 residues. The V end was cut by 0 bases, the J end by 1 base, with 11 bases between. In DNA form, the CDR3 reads TGTGCCAGCAGCCAAGATGTAGCTCCTCGCACAGATACGCAGTATTTT. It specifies CASSQDVAPRTDTQYF.

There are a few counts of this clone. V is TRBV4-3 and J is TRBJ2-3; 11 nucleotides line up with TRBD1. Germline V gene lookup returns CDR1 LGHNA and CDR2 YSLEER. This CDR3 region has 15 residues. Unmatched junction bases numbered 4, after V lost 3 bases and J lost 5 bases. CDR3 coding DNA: TGCGCCAGCAGCCAGGCGGGACAGGGGGAAGATACGCAGTATTTT. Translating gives CASSQAGQGEDTQYF.

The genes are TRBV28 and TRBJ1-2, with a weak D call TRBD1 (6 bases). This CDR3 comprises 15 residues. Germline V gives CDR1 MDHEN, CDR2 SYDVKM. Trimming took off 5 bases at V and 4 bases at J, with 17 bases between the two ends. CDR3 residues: CASSPNGQSGYGYTF. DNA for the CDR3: TGTGCCAGCAGTCCTAACGGACAGAGTGGCTATGGCTACACCTTC.

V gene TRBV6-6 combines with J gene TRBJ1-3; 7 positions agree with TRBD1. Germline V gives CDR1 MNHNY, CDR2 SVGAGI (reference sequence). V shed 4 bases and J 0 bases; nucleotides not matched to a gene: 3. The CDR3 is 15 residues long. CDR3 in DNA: TGTGCCAGCAGTTTCGAGGGGGCCTCTGGAAACACCATATATTTT. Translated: CASSFEGASGNTIYF.